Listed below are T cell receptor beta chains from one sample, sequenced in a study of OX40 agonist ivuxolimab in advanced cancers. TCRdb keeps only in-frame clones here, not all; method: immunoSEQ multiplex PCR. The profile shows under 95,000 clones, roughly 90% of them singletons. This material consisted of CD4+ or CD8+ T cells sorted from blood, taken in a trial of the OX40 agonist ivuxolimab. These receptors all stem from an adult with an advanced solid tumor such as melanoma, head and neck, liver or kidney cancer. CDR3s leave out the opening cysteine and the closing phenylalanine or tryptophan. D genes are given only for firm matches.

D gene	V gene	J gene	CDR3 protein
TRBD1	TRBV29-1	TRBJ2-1	SAKQGTYNEQF
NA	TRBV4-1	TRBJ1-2	ASSPEITANYGYT
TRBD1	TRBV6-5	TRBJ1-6	ASSGTANSPLH
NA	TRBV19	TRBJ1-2	ASSTAPGLTGYGYT
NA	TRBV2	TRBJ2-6	ASRPHGGANVLT
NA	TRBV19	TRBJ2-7	ASLGAGYEQY
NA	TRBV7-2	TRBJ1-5	ASSLLGGGSNQPQH
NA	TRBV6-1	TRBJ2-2	ASSEALPGPANPGELF
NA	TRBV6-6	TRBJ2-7	ASSRGESYEQY
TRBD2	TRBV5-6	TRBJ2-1	ASSLGVRGRGNEQF
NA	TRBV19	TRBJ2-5	ASSSVLQETQY
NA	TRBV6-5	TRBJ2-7	ASRTASSYEQY
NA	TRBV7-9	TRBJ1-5	ASSFTGTFNQPQH
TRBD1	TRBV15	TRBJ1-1	ATSRDHPGGITEAF
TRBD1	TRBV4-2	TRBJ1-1	ASSRTGGTEAF
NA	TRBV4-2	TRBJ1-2	ASSQDLGTNYGYT
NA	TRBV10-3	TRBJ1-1	AISDGPATEAF
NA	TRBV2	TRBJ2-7	ASSEGADYEQY
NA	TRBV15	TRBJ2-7	ATSRDLPGQGYEQY
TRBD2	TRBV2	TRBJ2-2	ASSEAGSGGTGELF
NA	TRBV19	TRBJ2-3	ASSRQWPTDTQY
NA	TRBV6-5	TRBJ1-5	ASSYLGQPQH
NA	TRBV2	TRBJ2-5	ASRYRQPQETQY
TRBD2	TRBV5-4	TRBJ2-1	ASSEGLAGGRGEQF
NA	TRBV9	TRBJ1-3	ASSPQDSGNTIY
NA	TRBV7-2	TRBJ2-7	ASSSRGGRGFYEQY
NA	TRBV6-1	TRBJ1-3	ASRVPSIFGNTIY
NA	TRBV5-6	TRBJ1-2	ASSQADNYGYT
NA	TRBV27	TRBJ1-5	ASSFARGQPQH
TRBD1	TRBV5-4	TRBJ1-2	ASSFGTANYGYT
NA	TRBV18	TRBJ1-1	ASSPRDISLANTEAF
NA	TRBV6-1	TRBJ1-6	ASSEDRGGDSPLH
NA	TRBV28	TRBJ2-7	ASTTSNLGDHRPEQY
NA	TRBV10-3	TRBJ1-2	AISASRNKGDGYT
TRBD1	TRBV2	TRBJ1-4	ASSDGRTGREKLF
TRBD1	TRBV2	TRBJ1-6	ASSRDRQPYNSPLH
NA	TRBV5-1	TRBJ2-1	ASSHRTDGNEQF
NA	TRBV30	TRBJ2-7	AWAGFQPYEQY
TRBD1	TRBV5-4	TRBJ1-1	ASSPRDRVLAF
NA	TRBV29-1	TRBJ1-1	SAGLRGANTEAF
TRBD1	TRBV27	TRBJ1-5	ASKQGAYQPQH
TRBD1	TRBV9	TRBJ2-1	ASSPRQGTYNEQF
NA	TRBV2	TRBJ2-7	ASSEGNSYEQY
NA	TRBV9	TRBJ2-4	ASSVGWAKNIQY
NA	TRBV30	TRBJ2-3	AWSSEVLDTQY
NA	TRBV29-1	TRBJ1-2	SVDSTELYGYT
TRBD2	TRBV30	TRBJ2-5	AWNLAGVRQETQY
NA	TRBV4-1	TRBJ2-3	ASSQPWADTQY
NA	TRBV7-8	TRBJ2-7	ASSLAQTGNYEQY
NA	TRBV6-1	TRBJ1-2	ASSAPGYNYGYT
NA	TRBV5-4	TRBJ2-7	ASSLAVSYEQY
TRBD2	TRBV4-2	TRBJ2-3	ASSRGTSGKGWADTQY
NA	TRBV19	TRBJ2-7	ASSMGSYEQY
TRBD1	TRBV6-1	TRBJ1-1	ASRGTAQGNTEAF
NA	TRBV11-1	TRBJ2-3	ASSSAWQVGTDTQY
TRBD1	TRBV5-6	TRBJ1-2	ASSFGDRVNSGT
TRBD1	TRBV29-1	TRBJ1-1	SVNRGLGAF
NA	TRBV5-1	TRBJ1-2	ASSLGSSRQQDNYGYT
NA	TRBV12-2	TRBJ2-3	ASRSQSPQRYFDTQY
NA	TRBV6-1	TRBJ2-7	ASSHTAYEQY